This T cell receptor beta chain was sequenced for a study of shared clonotypes between healthy human individuals. Turning to the study itself: Each donor had three CD4 naive, three CD4 memory, two CD8 naive and one CD8 memory plate.

Points on this clone: No antigen is known for it.

Some clones are missing from TCRdb's copy, which holds only in-frame ones; the method was immunoSEQ multiplex PCR. There are roughly 2,000,000 clones in the sample; 80% to 95% occur only once, and over 1.5% lies in the top ten. Terminally differentiated effector memory CD45RA+ cells were excluded from the naive CD8 cells, which were CD45RO-negative and positively selected for CCR7. Germline V gives CDR1 SNHLY, CDR2 FYNNEI. This CDR3 has 13 residues. Losses at the gene ends were 8 bases for V and 5 bases for J; bases not matched to a gene: 4. The study's findings and limits: All-four-donor shared clonotypes had higher generation probabilities than non-shared clonotypes did.

V gene TRBV2 combines with J gene TRBJ2-5; the match to TRBD2 covers 11 bases. This TCR came from a man aged 18 to 29 in good health. Some clones in this sample may be carry-over from other donors' samples. Sequenced input: naive CD8+ T cells from PBMCs. CDR3 DNA sequence: TGTGCCAGCGAGGCTAGCGGGAGGGAGACCCAGTACTTC. This gives the protein CASEASGRETQYF.